This T cell receptor beta chain was sequenced during a study of blood T cells in healthy people across ages. Germline CDR1 and CDR2: LGHNA and YNFKEQ. The V segment lost 0 bases and the J segment 9 bases; nucleotides outside the gene matches: 14. The CDR3 length is 16 residues. Next came a second PCR, run for roughly 7 to 12 cycles, which used a sample-barcoded 5' primer along with a J-beta primer mix. One entry per CDR3 protein, called by TCRdb with MiXCR from the 5' RACE reads. The sample holds 650,000 to 900,000 distinct CDR3 sequences; less than 80% are singletons and the top ten take 25% to 35%.

The sequenced material came from blood. The chain is built from TRBV4-2 and TRBJ2-7; 7 bases are shared with TRBD1. This TCR came from a man in his thirties or forties in good health. The CDR3 is CASSQDESGQATGQYF. CDR3 DNA sequence: TGTGCCAGCAGCCAAGATGAAAGTGGACAGGCAACGGGGCAGTACTTC.